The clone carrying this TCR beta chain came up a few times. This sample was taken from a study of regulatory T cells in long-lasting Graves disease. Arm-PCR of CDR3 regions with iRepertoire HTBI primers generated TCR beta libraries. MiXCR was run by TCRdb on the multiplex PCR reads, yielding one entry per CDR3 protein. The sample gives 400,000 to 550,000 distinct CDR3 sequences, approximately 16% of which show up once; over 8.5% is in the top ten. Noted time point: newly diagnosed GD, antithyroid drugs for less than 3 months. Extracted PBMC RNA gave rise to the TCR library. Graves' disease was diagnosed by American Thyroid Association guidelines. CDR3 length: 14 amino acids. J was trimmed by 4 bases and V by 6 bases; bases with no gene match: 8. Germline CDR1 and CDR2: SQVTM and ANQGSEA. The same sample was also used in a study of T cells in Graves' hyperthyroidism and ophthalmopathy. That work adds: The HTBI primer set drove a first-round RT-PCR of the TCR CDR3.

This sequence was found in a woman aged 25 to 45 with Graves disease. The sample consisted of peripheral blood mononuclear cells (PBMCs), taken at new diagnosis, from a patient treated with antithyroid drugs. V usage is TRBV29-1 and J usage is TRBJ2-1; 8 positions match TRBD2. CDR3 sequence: CSVEGLVVYNEQFF. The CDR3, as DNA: TGCAGCGTGGAGGGACTAGTTGTTTACAATGAGCAGTTCTTC.